This TCR beta chain was recorded in a study of spatial heterogeneity in lung cancer. As for the study in general: Alpha-chain sequences were consistently detected less often than beta-chain sequences.

This clonotype was counted at least ten times. Germline CDR1 reads ENHRY; CDR2 reads SYGVKD. The V end lost 11 bases, the J end lost 4 bases, and 14 bases lay between the germline ends. CDR3 length equals 13 residues. Single TCR cDNA molecules each had their own unique molecular identifier. Using its own MiXCR run on the 5' RACE reads, TCRdb lists one record per CDR3 protein. The data show tens of thousands of distinct CDR3 sequences, 7% seen once. Time point denoted: sample taken at primary tumor resection. The donors were 72 patients with non-small cell lung cancer that was early-stage and untreated. Whole RNA was taken from tumor, nontumor lung or frozen PBMC; it was then sequenced unsorted.

Source: PBMCs, taken at surgery. This chain connects TRBV10-3 to TRBJ2-2; a possible D gene is TRBD1 (5 bases). The source of this sequence is a male donor with early-stage non-small cell lung cancer. The CDR3 protein is CASRAEGTGELFF. The DNA of the CDR3 is TGTGCCTCCAGGGCCGAAGGCACCGGGGAGCTGTTTTTT.